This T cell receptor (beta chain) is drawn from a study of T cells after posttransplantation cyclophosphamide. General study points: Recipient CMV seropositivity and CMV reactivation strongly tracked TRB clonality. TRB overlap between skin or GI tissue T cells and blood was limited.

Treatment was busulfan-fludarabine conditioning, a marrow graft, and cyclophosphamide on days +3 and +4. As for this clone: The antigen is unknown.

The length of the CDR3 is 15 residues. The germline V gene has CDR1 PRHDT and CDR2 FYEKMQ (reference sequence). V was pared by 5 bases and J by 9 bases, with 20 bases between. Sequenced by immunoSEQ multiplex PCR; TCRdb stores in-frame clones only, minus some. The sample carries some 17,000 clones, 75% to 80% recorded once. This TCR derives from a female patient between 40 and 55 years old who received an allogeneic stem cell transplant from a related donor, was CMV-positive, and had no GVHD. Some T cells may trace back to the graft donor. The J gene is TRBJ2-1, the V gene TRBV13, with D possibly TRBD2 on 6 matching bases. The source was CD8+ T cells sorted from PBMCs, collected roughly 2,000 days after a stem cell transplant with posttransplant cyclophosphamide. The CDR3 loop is CASSQVGLAHSEQFF. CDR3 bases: TGTGCCAGCAGCCAGGTCGGTCTAGCGCATAGTGAGCAGTTCTTC. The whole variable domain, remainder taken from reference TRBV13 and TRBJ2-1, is AAGVIQSPRHLIKEKRETATLKCYPIPRHDTVYWYQQGPGQDPQFLISFYEKMQSDKGSIPDRFSAQQFSDYHSELNMSSLELGDSALYFCASSQVGLAHSEQFFGPGTRLTVL.